Below are 30 T cell receptor beta chains sequenced from a single sample in a study of blood T cell repertoires in COVID-19. Assay: immunoSEQ multiplex PCR; the TCRdb copy retains only in-frame clones and omits some. The table shows 150,000 or so clones, with approximately 84% occurring only once. The sequencing input was peripheral blood. These receptors were taken from a man aged 35 to 55 who had recovered from COVID-19.

Here the CDR3 reads CATSSGATNEKLFF. CDR3 sequence (DNA): TGTGCCACCTCGAGCGGTGCAACTAATGAAAAACTGTTTTTT. The chain carries TRBV10-3 and TRBJ1-4; D call uncertain. Trimming left V 10 bases short and J 0 bases short, with 12 bases between. The CDR3 is 14 amino acids. Germline V gene sequence: CDR1 ENHRY, CDR2 SYGVKD.

The V and J genes are TRBV5-6 and TRBJ2-2; D is possibly TRBD1 (6 bases). Germline V gene lookup returns CDR1 SGHDT and CDR2 YYEEEE. The V gene lost 6 bases and the J gene lost 7 bases, with 13 bases spanning the gap. The CDR3 is 13 residues long. In DNA, the CDR3 is TGTGCCAGCAACCAGGGGTCGAGCGGGGAGCTGTTTTTT. Protein product: CASNQGSSGELFF.

J is TRBJ2-5 and V is TRBV11-1; D perhaps matches TRBD1 (6 bases). Germline CDR1 reads SGHAT; CDR2 reads FQDESV (reference sequence). V was pared by 6 bases and J by 5 bases, with 13 bases between. This CDR3 comprises 13 residues. CDR3 DNA sequence: TGTGCCAGCAGTTTTCAGGGGATTGAGACCCAGTACTTC. It encodes CASSFQGIETQYF. The full variable domain, in which reference TRBV11-1 and TRBJ2-5 provide the parts outside the CDR3, is EAEVAQSPRYKITEKSQAVAFWCDPISGHATLYWYRQILGQGPELLVQFQDESVVDDSQLPKDRFSAERLKGVDSTLKIQPAELGDSAMYLCASSFQGIETQYFGPGTRLLVL.

This clone was observed once. CDR3 coding DNA: TGTGCCTGGGACCCAGGGAACACTGAAGCTTTCTTT. It encodes CAWDPGNTEAFF. The genes are TRBV30 and TRBJ1-1; D unresolved. Trimming stripped 5 bases from V and 1 base from J, with 8 bases between. The CDR3 totals 12 residues. From germline, CDR1 is GTSNPN and CDR2 SVGIG (reference sequence).

This clone was found a few times. The rearrangement links TRBV2 to TRBJ2-1; 7 bases agree with TRBD1. The V gene's germline CDR1 is SNHLY and CDR2 FYNNEI. V was pared by 6 bases and J by 5 bases, with 4 bases of the junction left unmatched. CDR3 size: 13 residues. In nucleotides, the CDR3 is TGTGCCAGCAGCTCGACAGGGAACAATGAGCAGTTCTTC. Protein: CASSSTGNNEQFF. Filled out from reference TRBV2 and TRBJ2-1, the complete variable domain reads EPEVTQTPSHQVTQMGQEVILRCVPISNHLYFYWYRQILGQKVEFLVSFYNNEISEKSEIFDDQFSVERPDGSNFTLKIRSTKLEDSAMYFCASSSTGNNEQFFGPGTRLTVL.

The chain uses TRBV28 and TRBJ1-3; tentatively, D is TRBD1 (6 bases). The V gene's germline CDR1 is MDHEN and CDR2 SYDVKM. The CDR3 is made up of 14 amino acids. Trimming took 6 bases from V and 4 from J, leaving 13 bases between them. The CDR3 nucleotides are TGTGCCAGCAGACCCGACAGGATCGGAAACACCATATATTTT. Encoded protein: CASRPDRIGNTIYF.

The J gene is TRBJ2-3, the V gene TRBV27; D gene ambiguous. V lost 0 bases and J 6 bases, leaving 4 bases between the germline ends. Germline CDR1 is MNHEY and CDR2 is SMNVEV (reference sequence). The CDR3 has 12 amino acids. In DNA, the CDR3 is TGTGCCAGCAGTTTATCGAGTGATACGCAGTATTTT. As protein: CASSLSSDTQYF.

J is TRBJ1-6 and V is TRBV15, with D hard to call. The CDR3 is 15 amino acids. Trimming shortened V by 0 bases and J by 9 bases, and 12 bases separated the two germline ends. Germline assignment: CDR1 LNHNV and CDR2 YYDKDF (reference sequence). This CDR3 reads CATSRDDGVGSPLHF. CDR3 sequence (DNA): TGTGCCACCAGCAGAGATGACGGGGTCGGTTCACCCCTCCACTTT.

The chain employs TRBV18 and TRBJ2-1; 12 bases align to TRBD2. The CDR3 runs 18 residues. CDR1 is KGHSH, CDR2 LQKENI, per germline. V was clipped by 2 bases and J by 8 bases; unmatched bases: 13. CDR3 amino acids: CASSPRTSGERGRDEQFF. In DNA, the CDR3 is TGTGCCAGCTCACCAAGGACTAGCGGGGAGAGAGGTCGGGATGAGCAGTTCTTC.

V gene TRBV7-8 combines with J gene TRBJ2-6; D gene uncertain. The V and J ends lost 4 bases and 3 bases respectively, with 4 bases between them. CDR1 is SGHVS and CDR2 is FQNEAQ in the germline V gene. This CDR3 is built from 13 residues. CDR3 bases: TGTGCCAGCAGCTCCAGTGGGGCCAACGTCCTGACTTTC. Its translation is CASSSSGANVLTF.

The CDR3 DNA reads as TGTGCCGCGGCAGGGTCGGCTGGAAACACCATATATTTT. This translates into CAAAGSAGNTIYF. The chain links TRBV6-5 to TRBJ1-3; TRBD1 might be the D (5 bases). The germline gives CDR1 MNHEY, CDR2 SVGAGI. CDR3 length: 13 residues. The V end lost 11 bases, the J end lost 2 bases, and 13 bases lay between the germline ends.

The chain couples TRBV7-8 to TRBJ2-1; TRBD1 matches 7 bases. In germline, CDR1 is SGHVS, CDR2 FQNEAQ. With 0 bases clipped from V and 4 bases from J, the junction kept 3 bases outside the gene matches. The CDR3 is made up of 15 amino acids. The chain's CDR3 is CASSLAGQNYNEQFF. CDR3 DNA: TGTGCCAGCAGCTTAGCGGGACAGAATTACAATGAGCAGTTCTTC.

This chain links TRBV28 with TRBJ2-1; D remains ambiguous. This CDR3 is 16 amino acids long. V was pared by 2 bases and J by 4 bases, with 15 bases between. CDR1 MDHEN and CDR2 SYDVKM come from the germline V gene. CDR3 amino acids: CASSLIVRTSYNEQFF. CDR3 DNA: TGTGCCAGCAGTTTAATAGTCCGAACCTCGTACAATGAGCAGTTCTTC.

This chain connects TRBV4-1 to TRBJ1-2; D remains ambiguous. The germline CDR1 and CDR2 sequences are MGHRA and YSYEKL. V lost 4 bases, J lost 6 bases, and 12 bases lay in between. The CDR3 is made up of 13 amino acids. The CDR3 region has the DNA TGCGCCAGCAGCCTTGGAACAGTGGATGGCTACACCTTC. Translating gives CASSLGTVDGYTF.

The rearrangement uses TRBV6-5 and TRBJ1-5; no firm D call. The CDR3 has 14 amino acids. In germline, CDR1 is MNHEY, CDR2 SVGAGI. Trimming cost V 6 bases and J 1 base, with 10 bases left between them. CDR3 bases: TGTGCCAGCAGCCTATCATTCAGCAATCAGCCCCAGCATTTT. This sequence encodes CASSLSFSNQPQHF.

The chain joins TRBV30 to TRBJ2-2; the match to TRBD2 covers 8 bases. This CDR3 spans 16 amino acids. The J segment lost 2 bases and the V segment lost 4 bases, leaving 9 bases of the junction unmatched. CDR1 and CDR2 (germline): GTSNPN, SVGIG (reference sequence). Here the CDR3 reads CAWTGISGRNTGELFF. CDR3 coding DNA: TGTGCCTGGACGGGAATAAGCGGGAGAAACACCGGGGAGCTGTTTTTT.

The CDR3 nucleotides are TGTGCCAGCAGTTCGACGGGGGGGAAGTTCTTC. This sequence encodes CASSSTGGKFF. The rearrangement joins TRBV2 to TRBJ2-1; 8 bases align to TRBD2. With 5 bases clipped from V and 14 bases from J, the junction kept 5 bases outside the gene matches. Per the germline V gene, CDR1 is SNHLY and CDR2 is FYNNEI. The CDR3 length is 11 residues.

This chain joins TRBV7-2 and TRBJ2-7; TRBD2 agrees at 9 bases. This CDR3 region has 15 residues. J was trimmed by 0 bases and V by 5 bases; bases with no gene match: 5. Germline CDR1 and CDR2: SGHTA and FQGNSA. The CDR3 sequence: CASSAGLARSYEQYF. For the CDR3, the DNA is TGTGCCAGCAGCGCAGGACTAGCGCGCTCCTACGAGCAGTACTTC.

The V gene is TRBV18, the J gene TRBJ2-7; 7 bases match TRBD1. Trimming cost V 5 bases and J 3 bases; bases outside gene matches: 7. Germline V gene data show CDR1 as KGHSH and CDR2 as LQKENI. The CDR3 sequence is 14 residues long. The DNA of the CDR3 is TGTGCCAGCTCAATTACAGGGGTGGTCTACGAGCAGTACTTC. It codes for CASSITGVVYEQYF.

The CDR3 DNA follows: TGTGCCAGCAGTCTCGAGGCAACTAATGAAAAACTGTTTTTT. Protein product: CASSLEATNEKLFF. The chain couples TRBV27 to TRBJ1-4; D is undetermined. Germline V gives CDR1 MNHEY, CDR2 SMNVEV (reference sequence). Trimming cost V 5 bases and J 0 bases, with 7 bases left between them. The CDR3 loop spans 14 amino acids.

Points on this clone: An end of the junction differs from the germline gene, which may be a read error. This rearrangement joins TRBV4-2 to TRBJ1-3; 8 nucleotides match TRBD1. The CDR3 runs 15 residues. Germline CDR1 and CDR2: LGHNA and YNFKEQ. Here the CDR3 reads CASSKDRGSGNTIYF. CDR3 DNA: TGTGCCAGCAGCAAAGACAGGGGCTCTGGAAACACCATATATTTT.

This chain connects TRBV5-1 to TRBJ2-3, with TRBD2 matching 9 bases. J lost 4 bases, V lost 3 bases, and 6 bases had no gene match. The germline CDR1 and CDR2 sequences are SGHRS and YFSETQ. The CDR3 covers 15 residues. CDR3 sequence: CASSSVAGVPDTQYF. Here the CDR3 DNA reads TGCGCCAGCAGCTCCGTAGCGGGAGTCCCAGATACGCAGTATTTT.

J is TRBJ1-2 and V is TRBV10-3; D possibly corresponds to TRBD1 (6 bases). CDR3 length: 16 residues. Trimming removed 6 bases from V and 4 bases from J, with 21 bases in between. Per germline, CDR1 ENHRY and CDR2 SYGVKD. The chain's CDR3 is CAIRGTTGTDSYGYTF. For the CDR3, the DNA is TGTGCCATCAGGGGCACGACAGGCACGGACTCCTATGGCTACACCTTC.

CDR3 coding DNA: TGTGCCAGCAGCCGACAGGGGCGGAACTCTGGGGCCAACGTCCTGACTTTC. Residues: CASSRQGRNSGANVLTF. The chain is built from TRBV27 and TRBJ2-6, with 8 positions matching TRBD1. The CDR3 runs to 17 residues. J lost 0 bases, V lost 6 bases, and 7 bases had no gene match. CDR1 is MNHEY and CDR2 is SMNVEV in the germline V gene (reference sequence).

V and J are TRBV5-8 and TRBJ1-4; 11 nucleotides match TRBD1. In germline, CDR1 is SGHTS, CDR2 YDEGEE. J was trimmed by 13 bases and V by 3 bases; bases with no gene match: 2. The length of the CDR3 is 12 residues. Written as DNA, the CDR3 is TGTGCCAGCAGCTCGGACAGGGGGCCACTGTTTTTT. Its protein product is CASSSDRGPLFF. The variable domain in full, with the rest retrieved from reference TRBV5-8 and TRBJ1-4, is EAGVTQSPTHLIKTRGQQATLRCSPISGHTSVYWYQQALGLGLQFLLWYDEGEERNRGNFPPRFSGRQFPNYSSELNVNALELEDSALYLCASSSDRGPLFFGSGTQLSVL.

This clone has a handful of counts. The chain links TRBV7-8 to TRBJ1-5; D gene uncertain. The CDR3 extends over 14 amino acids. Trimming removed 3 bases from V and 3 bases from J, with 9 bases in between. The germline gives CDR1 SGHVS, CDR2 FQNEAQ. The CDR3: CASSFLHTNQPQHF. In DNA form, the CDR3 reads TGTGCCAGCAGCTTTCTCCACACCAATCAGCCCCAGCATTTT.

This chain links TRBV28 with TRBJ2-3; D gene unclear. V was trimmed by 6 bases and J by 5 bases, leaving 12 bases between them. Germline CDR1 reads MDHEN; CDR2 reads SYDVKM. This CDR3 is 13 amino acids long. The CDR3 coding sequence is TGTGCCAGCAGGCCGGTATTTGTAGATACGCAGTATTTT. Its translation: CASRPVFVDTQYF.

This clone was detected only a few times. This chain joins TRBV9 and TRBJ2-1; 9 bases match TRBD2. This CDR3 spans 17 amino acids. Germline-derived CDR1 and CDR2 are SGDLS and YYNGEE. The V and J ends lost 0 bases and 9 bases, in that order; junction bases with no gene match: 13. In DNA form, the CDR3 reads TGTGCCAGCAGCGTAGCTAAACAGGCGGGAGGGCATGGTGAGCAGTTCTTC. It encodes CASSVAKQAGGHGEQFF. Full variable domain (remainder filled in from reference TRBV9 and TRBJ2-1): DSGVTQTPKHLITATGQRVTLRCSPRSGDLSVYWYQQSLDQGLQFLIQYYNGEERAKGNILERFSAQQFPDLHSELNLSSLELGDSALYFCASSVAKQAGGHGEQFFGPGTRLTVL.

The gene calls are TRBV9 and TRBJ2-3, with 14 bases matching TRBD2. Trimming removed 4 bases from V and 4 bases from J; junction bases left unmatched: 5. From germline, CDR1 is SGDLS and CDR2 YYNGEE. The CDR3 loop spans 16 amino acids. CDR3: CASSTGLAGDSDTQYF. Written as DNA, the CDR3 is TGTGCCAGCAGCACGGGACTAGCGGGGGACTCAGATACGCAGTATTTT. The variable domain in full, with the rest retrieved from reference TRBV9 and TRBJ2-3, is DSGVTQTPKHLITATGQRVTLRCSPRSGDLSVYWYQQSLDQGLQFLIQYYNGEERAKGNILERFSAQQFPDLHSELNLSSLELGDSALYFCASSTGLAGDSDTQYFGPGTRLTVL.

The chain combines TRBV3-1 (or the pseudogene TRBV3-2) with TRBJ1-2, with TRBD1 matching 9 bases. This CDR3 contains 13 residues. The germline V gene has CDR1 LGHDT and CDR2 YNNKEL (reference sequence). The V gene end was trimmed by 2 bases and the J gene end by 7 bases; junction bases not matched to a gene: 2. The CDR3 DNA sequence: TGTGCCAGCAGCCAACAGGACAGGGGTGGCTACACCTTC. Translated, it gives CASSQQDRGGYTF.